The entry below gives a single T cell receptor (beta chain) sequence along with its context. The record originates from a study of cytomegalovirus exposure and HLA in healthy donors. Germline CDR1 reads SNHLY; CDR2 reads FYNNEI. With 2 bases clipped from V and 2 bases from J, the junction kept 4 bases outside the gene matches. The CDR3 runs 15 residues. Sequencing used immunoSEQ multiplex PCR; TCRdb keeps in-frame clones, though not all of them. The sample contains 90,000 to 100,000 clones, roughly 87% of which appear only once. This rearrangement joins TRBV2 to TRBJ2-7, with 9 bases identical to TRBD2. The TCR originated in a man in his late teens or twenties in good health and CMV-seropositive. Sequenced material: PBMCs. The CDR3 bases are TGTGCCAGCAGTGAACTAGCGGGAAAAACCTACGAGCAGTACTTC. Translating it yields CASSELAGKTYEQYF.